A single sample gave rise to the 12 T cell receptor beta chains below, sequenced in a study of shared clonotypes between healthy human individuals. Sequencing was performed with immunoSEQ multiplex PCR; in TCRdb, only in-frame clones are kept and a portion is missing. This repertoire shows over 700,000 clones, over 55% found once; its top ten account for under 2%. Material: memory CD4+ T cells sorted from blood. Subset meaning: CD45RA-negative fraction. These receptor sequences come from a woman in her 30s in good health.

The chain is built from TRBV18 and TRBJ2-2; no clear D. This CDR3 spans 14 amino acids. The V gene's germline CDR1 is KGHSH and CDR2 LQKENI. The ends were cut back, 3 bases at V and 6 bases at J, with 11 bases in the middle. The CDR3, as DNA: TGTGCCAGCTCACCTGACTGGCCGTCCGGGGAGCTGTTTTTT. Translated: CASSPDWPSGELFF.

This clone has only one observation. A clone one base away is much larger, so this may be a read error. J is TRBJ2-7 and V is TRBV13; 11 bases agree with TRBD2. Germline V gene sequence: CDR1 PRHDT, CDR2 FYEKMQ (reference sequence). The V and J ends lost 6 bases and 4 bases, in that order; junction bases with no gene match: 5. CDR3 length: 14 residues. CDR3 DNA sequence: TGTGCCAGCAGTTCCCTAGCGGGAGGTTACGAGCAGTACTTC. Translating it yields CASSSLAGGYEQYF.

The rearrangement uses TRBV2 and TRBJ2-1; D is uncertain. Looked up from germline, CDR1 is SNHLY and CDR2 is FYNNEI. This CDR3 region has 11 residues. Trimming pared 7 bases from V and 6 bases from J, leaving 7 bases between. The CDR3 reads CASMVGNEQFF. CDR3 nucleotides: TGTGCCAGCATGGTAGGCAATGAGCAGTTCTTC.

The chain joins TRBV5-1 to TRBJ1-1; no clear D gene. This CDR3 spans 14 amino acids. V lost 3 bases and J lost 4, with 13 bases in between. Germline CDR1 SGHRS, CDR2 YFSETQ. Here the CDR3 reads CASSSVGGSTEAFF. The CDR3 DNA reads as TGCGCCAGCAGCTCCGTAGGAGGGAGCACTGAAGCTTTCTTT. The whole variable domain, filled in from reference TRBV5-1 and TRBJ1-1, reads KAGVTQTPRYLIKTRGQQVTLSCSPISGHRSVSWYQQTPGQGLQFLFEYFSETQRNKGNFPGRFSGRQFSNSRSEMNVSTLELGDSALYLCASSSVGGSTEAFFGQGTRLTVV.

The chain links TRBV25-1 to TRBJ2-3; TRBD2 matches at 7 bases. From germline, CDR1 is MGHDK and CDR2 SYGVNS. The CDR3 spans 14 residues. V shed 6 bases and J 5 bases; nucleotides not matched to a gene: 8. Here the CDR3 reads CASSTKRGLDTQYF. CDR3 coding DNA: TGTGCCAGCAGCACCAAGCGGGGCTTAGATACGCAGTATTTT.

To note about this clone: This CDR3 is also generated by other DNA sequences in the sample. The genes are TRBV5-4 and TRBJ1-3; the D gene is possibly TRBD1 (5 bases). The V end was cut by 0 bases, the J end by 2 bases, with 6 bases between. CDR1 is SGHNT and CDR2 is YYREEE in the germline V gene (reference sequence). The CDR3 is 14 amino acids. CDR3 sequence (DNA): TGTGCCAGCAGCTTGGGGGGGACTGGAAACACCATATATTTT. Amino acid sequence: CASSLGGTGNTIYF.

The CDR3 DNA sequence: TGTGCCAGCAGACTAGCGGGAGTCTCCTACAATGAGCAGTTCTTC. It encodes CASRLAGVSYNEQFF. The chain employs TRBV6-5 and TRBJ2-1; 11 nucleotides agree with TRBD2. After removal of 6 bases from V and 0 bases from J, the junction contained 1 base not matched to a gene. The CDR3 totals 15 residues. Germline V lookup: CDR1 MNHEY, CDR2 SVGAGI.

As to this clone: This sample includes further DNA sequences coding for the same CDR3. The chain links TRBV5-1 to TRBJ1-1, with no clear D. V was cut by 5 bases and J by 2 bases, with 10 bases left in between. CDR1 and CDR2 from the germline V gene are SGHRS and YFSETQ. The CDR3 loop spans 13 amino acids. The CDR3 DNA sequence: TGCGCCAGCAGTCGGCAGGAAAACACTGAAGCTTTCTTT. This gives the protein CASSRQENTEAFF.

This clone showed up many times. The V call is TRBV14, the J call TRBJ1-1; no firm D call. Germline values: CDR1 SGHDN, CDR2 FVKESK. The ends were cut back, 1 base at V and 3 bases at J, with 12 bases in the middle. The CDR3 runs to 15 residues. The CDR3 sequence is CASSQVAGSHTEAFF. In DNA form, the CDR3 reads TGTGCCAGCAGCCAAGTCGCGGGGAGCCACACTGAAGCTTTCTTT.

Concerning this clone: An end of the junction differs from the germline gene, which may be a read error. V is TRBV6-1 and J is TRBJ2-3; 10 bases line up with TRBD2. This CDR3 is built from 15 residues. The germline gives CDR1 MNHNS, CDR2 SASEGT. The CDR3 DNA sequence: TGTGCCAGCTGTGAAATAGCGGGAGGCGGGGATACGCAGTATTTT. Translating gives CASCEIAGGGDTQYF.

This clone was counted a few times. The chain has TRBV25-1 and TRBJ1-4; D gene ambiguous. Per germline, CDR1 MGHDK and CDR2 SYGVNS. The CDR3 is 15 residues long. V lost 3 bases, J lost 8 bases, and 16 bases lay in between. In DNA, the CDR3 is TGTGCCAGCAGTGACCAAAGAAACTCCGAGGAAAAACTGTTTTTT. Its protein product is CASSDQRNSEEKLFF.

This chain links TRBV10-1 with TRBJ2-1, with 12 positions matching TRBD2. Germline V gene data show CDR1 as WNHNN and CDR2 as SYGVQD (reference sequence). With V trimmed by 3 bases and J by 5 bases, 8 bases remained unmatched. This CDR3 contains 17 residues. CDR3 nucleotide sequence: TGCGCCAGCAGTGAAACACGCGGACTAGCGGGGAACAATGAGCAGTTCTTC. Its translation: CASSETRGLAGNNEQFF.